This T cell receptor (beta chain) was obtained from a study of cytomegalovirus exposure and HLA in healthy donors. Study-level results: Rarity characterized most TCR sequences, yet some public TCRs appeared in many donors.

Notes on this clone: The antigen is not known.

V lost 7 bases and J 0 bases, leaving 10 bases between the germline ends. The CDR3 is 15 amino acids. The germline V gene has CDR1 MNHNS and CDR2 SASEGT. Libraries were prepared by immunoSEQ multiplex PCR; TCRdb keeps only in-frame clonotypes and omits some of them. This table holds some 260,000 clones, more than 85% found once. The sequence derives from a man younger than 35 in good health and CMV-seropositive. Sequenced sample: PBMCs. J is TRBJ2-6 and V is TRBV6-1; D remains ambiguous. CDR3 region: CASKLGISGANVLTF. In DNA, the CDR3 is TGTGCCAGCAAGCTTGGAATCTCTGGGGCCAACGTCCTGACTTTC.